The 15 T cell receptor beta chains in this list originate from one sample, sequenced in a study of T-cell reconstitution after alpha-beta-depleted transplantation in children. Preparation of the TCRbeta library involved a method that used unique molecular identifiers. TCRdb passed the PCR reads through MiXCR, listing each CDR3 protein once. The data show approximately 300,000 distinct CDR3 sequences, about 9.9% seen once. Specimen: peripheral blood, collected 180 days after TCRalphabeta/CD19-depleted stem cell transplant. The receptors originated from a male patient under 10 years old who had a stem cell transplant for chronic granulomatous disease, so the T cells may come from the graft donor.

In this sample, this clonotype turned up many times. The V and J genes are TRBV29-1 and TRBJ2-1, with D perhaps TRBD2 (5 bases). Germline CDR1 SQVTM, CDR2 ANQGSEA. Trimming stripped 7 bases from V and 4 bases from J, with 17 bases between. The CDR3 is 14 residues long. CDR3 in amino acids: CSGRGPVPYNEQFF. The CDR3 DNA is TGCAGCGGCCGAGGGCCCGTGCCTTACAATGAGCAGTTCTTC.

This clonotype was counted ten times or more. The chain joins TRBV12-3 or TRBV12-4 to TRBJ1-4, with D uncertain. The CDR3 is made up of 11 amino acids. The germline V and J ends were trimmed by 6 bases and 8 bases, with 7 bases remaining between them. Here the CDR3 reads CASSRREKLFF. The CDR3 DNA sequence: TGTGCCAGCAGCCGCCGGGAAAAACTGTTTTTT.

This clonotype was counted at least ten times. The genes are TRBV12-3 or TRBV12-4 and TRBJ2-3; no clear D gene. V was cut by 7 bases and J by 2 bases, with 16 bases left in between. This CDR3 has 15 residues. As DNA, the CDR3 is TGTGCCAGCACCTATCGGCGGCAGGCCACAGATACGCAGTATTTT. It translates to CASTYRRQATDTQYF.

This clonotype was seen many times. The chain joins TRBV10-3 to TRBJ2-2, with D tentatively TRBD1 (5 bases). The CDR3 extends over 15 amino acids. In germline, CDR1 is ENHRY, CDR2 SYGVKD. V lost 3 bases to trimming and J lost 3 bases, with 11 bases between them. CDR3 in amino acids: CAISDREGDTGELFF. The CDR3 bases are TGTGCCATCAGTGACAGGGAAGGGGACACCGGGGAGCTGTTTTTT.

This clonotype was recorded many times. The chain has TRBV4-3 and TRBJ2-6; unclear D gene. Germline loops: CDR1 LGHNA, CDR2 YSLEER. The CDR3 consists of 16 residues. The germline V and J ends were trimmed by 0 bases and 0 bases, with 6 bases remaining between them. The CDR3 DNA follows: TGCGCCAGCAGCCAAGATTTCAACTCTGGGGCCAACGTCCTGACTTTC. This translates into CASSQDFNSGANVLTF.

This clonotype was observed many times. The CDR3 nucleotides are TGCAGCGGTTGGGAGCGGGGGGAGACCGGGGAGCTGTTTTTT. Translation gives CSGWERGETGELFF. This sequence joins TRBV29-1 and TRBJ2-2, with 9 positions matching TRBD2. CDR3 size: 14 residues. Losses at the gene ends were 7 bases for V and 5 bases for J; bases not matched to a gene: 8. The germline V gene encodes CDR1 SQVTM and CDR2 ANQGSEA.

This clonotype showed up many times. The genes are TRBV11-3 and TRBJ2-5, with a weak D call TRBD1 (5 bases). The CDR3 length is 13 residues. Trimming removed 1 base from V and 5 bases from J, with 8 bases in between. The germline CDR1 and CDR2 sequences are SGHNT and YENEEA. The CDR3 bases are TGTGCCAGCAGCTTAGGGACATTGGAGACCCAGTACTTC. Protein sequence: CASSLGTLETQYF.

This clonotype was seen only a few times. The rearrangement uses TRBV4-1 and TRBJ2-5; TRBD1 is a possible D gene (5 bases). Germline lookup yields CDR1 MGHRA and CDR2 YSYEKL. V lost 0 bases to trimming and J lost 2 bases, with 13 bases between them. The CDR3 runs to 16 residues. CDR3 sequence reads: CASSQESRQQQETQYF. The DNA of the CDR3 is TGCGCCAGCAGCCAAGAATCCAGACAGCAACAAGAGACCCAGTACTTC.

This clonotype has ten or more counts. The chain links TRBV10-2 to TRBJ1-1; D gene uncertain. This CDR3 contains 14 residues. Trimming took off 7 bases at V and 2 bases at J, with 14 bases between the two ends. The germline CDR1 and CDR2 sequences are WSHSY and SAAADI. CDR3 bases: TGCGCCAGCAACGGTGATGGGAGAAACACTGAAGCTTTCTTT. Its protein is CASNGDGRNTEAFF.

This clonotype was seen at least ten times. This chain links TRBV5-1 with TRBJ1-1; 7 nucleotides align to TRBD1. Germline V gene sequence: CDR1 SGHRS, CDR2 YFSETQ. V shed 0 bases and J 1 base; nucleotides not matched to a gene: 6. The length of the CDR3 is 16 residues. The DNA of the CDR3 is TGCGCCAGCAGCTTGGAGGGGGCTGGGGAGAACACTGAAGCTTTCTTT. This encodes CASSLEGAGENTEAFF.

As regards this clonotype: With a much larger clone just one base away, this may be a read error. Given the absence of the conserved phenylalanine or tryptophan at the CDR3 end, a read error is likely. The chain carries TRBV12-3 or TRBV12-4 and TRBJ1-1; maybe TRBD1 (6 bases). The CDR3 consists of 14 residues. The V end lost 3 bases, the J end lost 3 bases, and 11 bases lay between the germline ends. The CDR3 here is CASSFSRGYTEAFS. The CDR3 DNA reads TGTGCCAGCAGTTTTTCCAGGGGATACACTGAAGCTTTCTCT.

The sample holds many counts of this clonotype. The V call is TRBV11-2, the J call TRBJ2-5, with 7 bases fitting TRBD1. There are 14 residues in the CDR3. V lost 1 base, J lost 5 bases, and 4 bases stayed unmatched. Germline V CDR1 and CDR2: SGHAT, FQNNGV. The CDR3 spells CASSLVGGAETQYF. The CDR3 DNA reads as TGTGCCAGCAGCTTAGTAGGGGGCGCCGAGACCCAGTACTTC.

This clonotype showed up many times. One junction end disagrees with the germline gene, perhaps due to a read error. DNA of the CDR3: TGTGCTAGCAGCCGATTGGGGGGGCGGACCGGGGAGCTGTTTTTT. Its protein is CASSRLGGRTGELFF. The gene calls are TRBV7-7 and TRBJ2-2; possibly TRBD2 for D (7 bases). This CDR3 comprises 15 residues. The germline gives CDR1 SSHAT, CDR2 FNYEAQ (reference sequence). Based on the CDR3 plus reference TRBV7-7 and TRBJ2-2, the full variable domain is GAGVSQSPRYKVTKRGQDVTLRCDPISSHATLYWYQQALGQGPEFLTYFNYEAQPDKSGLPSDRFSAERPEGSISTLTIQRTEQRDSAMYRCASSRLGGRTGELFFGEGSRLTVL.

This clonotype was recorded at least ten times. The CDR3 region has the DNA TGTGCCAGCACCTTCAGAAACAGAGGGGGCGAGCAGTACTTC. Its translation: CASTFRNRGGEQYF. The chain joins TRBV7-2 to TRBJ2-7, with TRBD1 as a possible D gene (6 bases). This CDR3 has 14 residues. Germline V gene lookup returns CDR1 SGHTA and CDR2 FQGNSA. Trimming stripped 7 bases from V and 6 bases from J, with 19 bases between.

This clonotype was observed many times. The gene calls are TRBV28 and TRBJ2-5; D is uncertain. This CDR3 has 15 amino acids. Trimming pared 2 bases from V and 2 bases from J, leaving 12 bases between. CDR1 and CDR2 from the germline V gene are MDHEN and SYDVKM. CDR3 residues: CASSLGGRRQETQYF. The CDR3 nucleotides read TGTGCCAGCAGTTTAGGTGGCAGGCGTCAAGAGACCCAGTACTTC.